These T cell receptor beta chains were read from a single sample in a study of shared clonotypes between healthy human individuals. Profiling relied on immunoSEQ multiplex PCR, and the TCRdb table lists in-frame clones only, not all of them. The sample lists about 700,000 clones; under 95% were seen once. Sequencing was done on a sample of naive CD8+ T cells sorted from blood. The receptors were gathered from a man younger than 40 in good health. Both conserved end residues are part of each CDR3. D genes are given only for firm matches. For some rows the clone size is stated as once, few or many, or as a class when expanded; others skip it.

j_gene	abundance	v_gene	d_gene	CDR3nt	CDR3aa
TRBJ2-2	-	TRBV6-1	-	TGTGCCAGCAGTGAAGTCCCGAACACCGGGGAGCTGTTTTTT	CASSEVPNTGELFF
TRBJ1-5	-	TRBV28	-	TGTGCCAGCAGTTTATGGGGCGGCGGCAGCAATCAGCCCCAGCATTTT	CASSLWGGGSNQPQHF
TRBJ1-1	-	TRBV5-8	-	TGTGCCAGCAGCTTGGTCCGCGATACCATGAACACTGAAGCTTTCTTT	CASSLVRDTMNTEAFF
TRBJ2-2	once	TRBV27	-	TGTGCCAGCAAGGGCCCCTTTTGGGGGAACGCCGGGGAGCTGTTTTTT	CASKGPFWGNAGELFF
TRBJ1-1	once	TRBV13	-	TGTGCCAGCAGCCCGACGGCAATGAACACTGAAGCTTTCTTT	CASSPTAMNTEAFF
TRBJ1-5	-	TRBV19	-	TGTGCCAGTACCTCTCTTGGAGGGGGATTTCAGCCCCAGCATTTT	CASTSLGGGFQPQHF
TRBJ1-1	-	TRBV28	-	TGTGCCAGCAGTTTATCAGGGGCGGGGGCTTTGGACACTGAAGCTTTCTTT	CASSLSGAGALDTEAFF
TRBJ1-1	-	TRBV16	-	TGTGCCAGCAGCTTACAGGGTCGCTTCGCTGAAGCTTTCTTT	CASSLQGRFAEAFF
TRBJ2-7	once	TRBV4-1	-	TGCGCCAGCAGCCAAGATGCTAGGTTGTACGAGCAGTACTTC	CASSQDARLYEQYF
TRBJ1-5	-	TRBV7-9	TRBD1	TGTGCCAGCAGCTCCACCCTTATCGACAGGGGAGGGCAGCCCCAGCATTTT	CASSSTLIDRGGQPQHF
TRBJ2-5	-	TRBV6-6	TRBD1	TGTGCCAGCAGTTACCTGGACAGGGGGGGGGAGACCCAGTACTTC	CASSYLDRGGETQYF
TRBJ2-2	-	TRBV19	-	TGTGCCAGTAGTATCACCGAGAACACCGGGGAGCTGTTTTTT	CASSITENTGELFF
TRBJ2-2	once	TRBV19	TRBD1	TGTGCCAGTAGTATAGTCAATGTGGGACAGGGAGTGACGATGGAGGACACCGGGGAGCTGTTTTTT	CASSIVNVGQGVTMEDTGELFF
TRBJ2-3	-	TRBV19	-	TGTGCCAGTAGTATTGCTGGGACTGCATTAGTGGGGGCGACAGATACGCAGTATTTT	CASSIAGTALVGATDTQYF
TRBJ2-1	-	TRBV18	TRBD1	TGTGCCACCCAGGGGGCGGAACGTAATGAGCAGTTCTTC	CATQGAERNEQFF
TRBJ2-2	-	TRBV7-9	-	TGTGCCAGCAGCGGCGGACAGTTGAACACCGGGGAGCTGTTTTTT	CASSGGQLNTGELFF
TRBJ2-1	once	TRBV4-1	TRBD2	TGCGCCAGCAGCCACGAAGGACTAGCCGACTACAATGAGCAGTTCTTC	CASSHEGLADYNEQFF
TRBJ2-4	-	TRBV2	-	TGTGCCAGCAAGGTTGCCTCAAACATTCAGTACTTC	CASKVASNIQYF
TRBJ2-7	once	TRBV11-2	-	TGTGCCAGCCACCGGGCAGGGCGTACTGACGAGCAGTACTTC	CASHRAGRTDEQYF
TRBJ2-7	-	TRBV5-1	TRBD2	TGCGCCAGCAGCCCGGGACTAGCGGGCGGTAACGAGCAGTACTTC	CASSPGLAGGNEQYF
TRBJ1-1	-	TRBV4-1	-	TGCGCCAGCAGCCAAGTGGGAGAGAACACTGAAGCTTTCTTT	CASSQVGENTEAFF
TRBJ2-1	-	TRBV11-2	-	TGTGCCAGCAGCTTAGTGGGGGAGTGGTGGGATGAGCAGTTCTTC	CASSLVGEWWDEQFF
TRBJ2-4	-	TRBV9	TRBD1	TGTGCCAGCAGCCCTCGGACAGGGGGAAACATTCAGTACTTC	CASSPRTGGNIQYF
TRBJ2-7	-	TRBV27	-	TGTGCCAGCAGCGATCCCACCTACGAGCAGTACTTC	CASSDPTYEQYF
TRBJ2-7	-	TRBV7-7	-	TGTGCCAGCAGCTTGGGGAATGCCTACGAGCAGTACTTC	CASSLGNAYEQYF
TRBJ2-3	once	TRBV9	TRBD2	TGTGCCAGCAGCCCTGGACTAGCTTCAGATACGCAGTATTTT	CASSPGLASDTQYF